This paragraph covers one T cell receptor beta chain sequence. Enrolled through a virtual design, the participants were between about 18 and 100 years of age and came from 24 US areas. In the 2 weeks before study entry, exposed participants met a COVID-19 case, which was PCR-confirmed or clinician-diagnosed. Germline CDR1 and CDR2: PRHDT and FYEKMQ (reference sequence). The CDR3 length is 15 residues. The trim removed 5 bases at V and 4 bases at J, leaving 6 bases unmatched. The sample comes from a study of blood T cell repertoires in COVID-19. Study-level information: Acute and convalescent COVID-19 specimens originated in the United States, Italy and Spain.

Original processing methods: Using reference gene primer amplification, nucleated cell counts were estimated. Libraries were prepared by immunoSEQ multiplex PCR; TCRdb keeps only in-frame clonotypes and omits some of them. V and J calls and clone size are those listed in that table; D and trimming were worked out from the DNA. The sample has about 160,000 clones, 87% seen once. The source material was PBMCs or T cells enriched from blood (not recorded which). The chain has TRBV13 and TRBJ2-7, with TRBD2 matching over 12 bases. The receptor's source is a woman between 40 and 55 years old who had been exposed to COVID-19. The CDR3 is CASSLWTSGTYEQYF. CDR3 nucleotide sequence: TGTGCCAGCAGCCTGTGGACTAGCGGGACTTACGAGCAGTACTTC.